This T cell receptor beta chain was sequenced in a study of blood T cell repertoires in COVID-19. This CDR3 is 15 amino acids long. Germline V gene data show CDR1 as MDHEN and CDR2 as SYDVKM. Trimming pared 4 bases from V and 4 bases from J, leaving 16 bases between. The table came from immunoSEQ multiplex PCR; TCRdb's copy has only in-frame clones and leaves some out. The repertoire has roughly 300,000 clones, roughly 90% of them found once; the top ten carry approximately 2.4%. This sequence joins TRBV28 and TRBJ1-2; D is possibly TRBD1 (5 bases). The TCR was taken from a woman aged 35 to 49 with acute COVID-19. Sequenced material: PBMCs or T cells enriched from blood (not recorded which). The CDR3 DNA follows: TGTGCCAGCAGTTACGGGGGTATCGAGGGCTATGGCTACACCTTC. Translated, it gives CASSYGGIEGYGYTF.